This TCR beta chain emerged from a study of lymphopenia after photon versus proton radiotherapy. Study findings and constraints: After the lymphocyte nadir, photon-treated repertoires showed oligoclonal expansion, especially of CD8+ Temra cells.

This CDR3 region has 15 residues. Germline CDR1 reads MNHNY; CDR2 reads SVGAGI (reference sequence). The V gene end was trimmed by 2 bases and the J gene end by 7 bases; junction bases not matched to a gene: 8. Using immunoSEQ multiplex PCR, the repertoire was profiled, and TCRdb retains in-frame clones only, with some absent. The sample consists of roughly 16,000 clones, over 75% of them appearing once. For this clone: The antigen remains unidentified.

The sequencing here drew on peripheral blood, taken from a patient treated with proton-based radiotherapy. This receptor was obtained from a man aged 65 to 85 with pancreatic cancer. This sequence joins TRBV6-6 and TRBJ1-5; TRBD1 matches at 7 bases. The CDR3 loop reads CASSYGGGAGQPQHF. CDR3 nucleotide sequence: TGTGCCAGCAGTTACGGAGGGGGCGCAGGGCAGCCCCAGCATTTT.